This T cell receptor beta chain is from a study of cytomegalovirus exposure and HLA in healthy donors. Looked up from germline, CDR1 is MNHNS and CDR2 is SASEGT. The CDR3 runs 18 residues. Trimming stripped 0 bases from V and 3 bases from J, with 17 bases between. 60 Vbeta and 13 Jbeta primers were used in PCR. Some clones are missing from TCRdb's copy, which holds only in-frame ones; the method was immunoSEQ multiplex PCR. Among about 120,000 clones listed, 60% to 85% were seen once. The V and J genes are TRBV6-1 and TRBJ1-4, with no clear D. Source material: PBMCs. This receptor was identified in a woman between 40 and 50 years old in good health and CMV-seropositive. Written as DNA, the CDR3 is TGTGCCAGCAGTGAAGCGAGGGCCCTCCTTAGATCTAATGAAAAACTGTTTTTT. This encodes CASSEARALLRSNEKLFF.